This TCR beta chain was identified during a study of Ad26.COV2.S vaccination and SARS-CoV-2 variants. Study context: Donor was one of the participants in the Ad26.COV2.S arm of the COV1001 trial. Ad26.COV2.S, an intramuscular injection, was given once or twice 56 days apart.

The sample's treatment: roughly 20 received Ad26.COV2.S at low or high dose, single or two shots; roughly five received placebo; per-sample allocation not given. Sample collection was performed on day 63 after the first vaccine or placebo injection. The V end was cut by 4 bases, the J end by 4 bases, with 11 bases between. This CDR3 is built from 13 residues. The germline V gene encodes CDR1 MDHEN and CDR2 SYDVKM. Findings and limits, study-wide: The analyses of TCR breadth and depth may have understated the size of total T cell responses. Spike-specific TCR breadth in vaccine recipients exceeded that seen in placebo recipients.

Method: immunoSEQ multiplex PCR; TCRdb's copy keeps in-frame clones and lacks some. Of 350,000 to 500,000 clones in the sample, roughly 89% are singletons; the top ten hold just over 2.5%. As to this clone: What it binds is not known.

This receptor was identified in a person between 18 and 65 years old who received the Ad26.COV2.S COVID-19 vaccine or a placebo. The sample consisted of peripheral blood, taken in a trial of Ad26.COV2.S vaccine versus placebo. The chain carries TRBV28 and TRBJ2-7; D may match TRBD1 or TRBD2 (5 bases each). The CDR3 DNA follows: TGTGCCAGCAGTTCCGTGGGGGTGTACGAGCAGTACTTC. Translation gives CASSSVGVYEQYF. Supplemented by reference TRBV28 and TRBJ2-7, the full variable domain reads DVKVTQSSRYLVKRTGEKVFLECVQDMDHENMFWYRQDPGLGLRLIYFSYDVKMKEKGDIPEGYSVSREKKERFSLILESASTNQTSMYLCASSSVGVYEQYFGPGTRLTVT.